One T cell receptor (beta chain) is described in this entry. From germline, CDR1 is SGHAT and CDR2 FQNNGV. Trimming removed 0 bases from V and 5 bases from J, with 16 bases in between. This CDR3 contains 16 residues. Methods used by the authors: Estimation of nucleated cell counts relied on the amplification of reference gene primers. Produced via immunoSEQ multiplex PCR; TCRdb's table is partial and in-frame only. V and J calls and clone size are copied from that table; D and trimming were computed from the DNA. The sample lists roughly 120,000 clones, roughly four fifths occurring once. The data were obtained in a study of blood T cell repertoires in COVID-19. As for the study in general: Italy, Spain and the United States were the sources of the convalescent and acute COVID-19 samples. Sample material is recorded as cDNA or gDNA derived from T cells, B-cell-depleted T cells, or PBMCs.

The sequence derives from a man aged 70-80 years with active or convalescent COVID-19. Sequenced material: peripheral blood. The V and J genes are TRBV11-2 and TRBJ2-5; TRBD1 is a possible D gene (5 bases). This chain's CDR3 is CASSLDRVRSGETQYF. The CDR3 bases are TGTGCCAGCAGCTTAGATCGCGTCAGATCAGGGGAGACCCAGTACTTC.